This T cell receptor beta chain is from a study of blood T cell repertoires in COVID-19. With V trimmed by 5 bases and J by 10 bases, 8 bases remained unmatched. Germline V CDR1 and CDR2: MNHEY, SVGAGI. This CDR3 comprises 13 residues. Only in-frame clones appear in the TCRdb table, and some are missing; sequencing was by immunoSEQ multiplex PCR. Counted here are 30,000 to 40,000 clones, less than 90% occurring once; the ten biggest clones make up 1.5% to 2%. During active infection, Seattle patients enrolled and were then monitored through disease. The clonotype comes from a man in his 60s with COVID-19, enrolled during active disease. Sequences were obtained from peripheral blood. The chain recombines TRBV6-5 with TRBJ1-2, with 9 bases matching TRBD1. The CDR3 DNA reads as TGTGCCAGCAGTACCCGACAGGGGGTCGTCTACACCTTC. Protein: CASSTRQGVVYTF.